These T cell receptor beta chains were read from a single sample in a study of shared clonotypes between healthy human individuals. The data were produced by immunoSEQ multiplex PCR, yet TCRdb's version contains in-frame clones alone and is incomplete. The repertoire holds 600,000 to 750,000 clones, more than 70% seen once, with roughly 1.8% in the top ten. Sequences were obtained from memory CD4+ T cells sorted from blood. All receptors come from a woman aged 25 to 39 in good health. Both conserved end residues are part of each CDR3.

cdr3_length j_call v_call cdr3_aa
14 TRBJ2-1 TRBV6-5 CASSLGTGHNEQFF
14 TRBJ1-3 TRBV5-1 CASSQDSPGNTIYF
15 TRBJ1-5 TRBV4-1 CASSQDSRSNQPQHF
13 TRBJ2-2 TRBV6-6 CASRIGEPGELFF
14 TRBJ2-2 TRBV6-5 CASRRERDTGELFF
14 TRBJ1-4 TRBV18 CASSQDATNEKLFF
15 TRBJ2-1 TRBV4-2 CASSTLRQGRNEQFF
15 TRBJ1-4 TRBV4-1 CASSKTGGRNEKLFF
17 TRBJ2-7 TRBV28 CASSLWGRGMGPYEQYF
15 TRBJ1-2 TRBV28 CASSPSTGGGYGYTF
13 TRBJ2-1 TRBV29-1 CSVRTSGYNEQFF
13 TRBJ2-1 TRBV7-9 CASSVVQGNEQFF
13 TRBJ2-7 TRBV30 CAWSRLAGYEQYF
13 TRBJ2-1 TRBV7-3 CASSSSGRSEQFF
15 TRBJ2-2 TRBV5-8 CASRPGVRNTGELFF
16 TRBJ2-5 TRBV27 CASSPKLAIAKETQYF
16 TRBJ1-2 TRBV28 CASSSFDGGLIRGYTF
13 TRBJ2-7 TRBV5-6 CASNALDRAEQYF
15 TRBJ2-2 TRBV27 CASRRTGGNTGELFF
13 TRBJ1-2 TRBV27 CASSRGQGFGYTF
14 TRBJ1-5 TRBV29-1 CSAGQGEGNQPQHF
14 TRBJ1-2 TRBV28 CASGTGGSLYGYTF
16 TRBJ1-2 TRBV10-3 CAISEAGAGTDYGYTF
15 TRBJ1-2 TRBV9 CASSVGHAGNYGYTF
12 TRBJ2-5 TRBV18 CASSPSGETQYF
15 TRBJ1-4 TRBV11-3 CASSLGSSGGKKLFF
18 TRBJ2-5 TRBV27 CASSRTGGTSTELSSQYF
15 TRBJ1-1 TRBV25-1 CASSAKRQGNTEAFF
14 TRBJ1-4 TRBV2 CASRGTGGSEKLFF
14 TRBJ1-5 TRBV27 CASSLWGADQPQHF
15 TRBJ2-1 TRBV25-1 CASTRGGATYNEQFF
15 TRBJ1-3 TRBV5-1 CASSPGGPPGNTIYF
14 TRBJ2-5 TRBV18 CASSPPGSQETQYF
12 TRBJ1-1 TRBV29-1 CSVDRSNTEAFF
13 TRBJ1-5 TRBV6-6 CASSYGSNQPQHF
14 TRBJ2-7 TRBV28 CAGQSAGEGYEQYF